Below are 27 T cell receptor beta chains sequenced from a single sample in a study of cytomegalovirus exposure and HLA in healthy donors. Vbeta (60) and Jbeta (13) primers were used in the PCR. Profiling relied on immunoSEQ multiplex PCR, and the TCRdb table lists in-frame clones only, not all of them. Of 120,000 to 150,000 clones in the sample, about three quarters are singletons; the top ten hold approximately 1.2%. Input material: PBMCs. Every receptor here comes from a male donor in good health and CMV-seropositive.

A few counts support this clone. V gene TRBV6-6 combines with J gene TRBJ2-7; 9 bases match TRBD1. The V segment lost 7 bases and the J segment 5 bases; nucleotides outside the gene matches: 6. Per germline, CDR1 MNHNY and CDR2 SVGAGI (reference sequence). The CDR3 contains 13 residues. The DNA of the CDR3 is TGTGCCAGCAAACCGGGACAGGGACACGAGCAGTACTTC. Amino acid sequence: CASKPGQGHEQYF.

The rearrangement uses TRBV6-5 and TRBJ1-1, with D maybe TRBD1 (6 bases). The CDR3 spans 13 residues. Germline V gene data show CDR1 as MNHEY and CDR2 as SVGAGI. The V gene lost 5 bases and the J gene lost 3 bases, with 10 bases spanning the gap. The CDR3 DNA sequence: TGTGCCAGCAGTGGACAGAGAGACACTGAAGCTTTCTTT. This translates into CASSGQRDTEAFF.

V gene TRBV28 combines with J gene TRBJ2-7; 11 positions agree with TRBD2. Germline CDR1 and CDR2: MDHEN and SYDVKM. Trimming at V came to 6 bases and at J to 10 bases, leaving 11 bases not matched to a gene. The CDR3 is 14 residues long. CDR3 DNA sequence: TGTGCCAGCAGGGAACCAGGGACTAGCGGTGGCCAGTACTTC. It specifies CASREPGTSGGQYF.

The J gene is TRBJ2-7, the V gene TRBV18; 14 bases fit TRBD2. The CDR3 is 15 amino acids. CDR1 is KGHSH, CDR2 LQKENI, per germline. Trimming took 2 bases from V and 5 from J; bases not matched to a gene: 2. The chain's CDR3 is CASSPGTSGGDEQYF. The CDR3 DNA sequence: TGTGCCAGCTCACCAGGGACTAGCGGGGGTGACGAGCAGTACTTC.

The J gene is TRBJ2-2, the V gene TRBV5-1; maybe TRBD2 (6 bases). This CDR3 region has 16 residues. Looked up from germline, CDR1 is SGHRS and CDR2 is YFSETQ. Deletions cut 7 bases from V and 0 bases from J, with 16 bases between. The CDR3 is CASSTGLTANTGELFF. The CDR3, as DNA: TGCGCCAGCTCTACGGGACTTACTGCGAACACCGGGGAGCTGTTTTTT.

The chain employs TRBV7-8 and TRBJ2-1; weak D call: TRBD2 (5 bases). From germline, CDR1 is SGHVS and CDR2 FQNEAQ. V lost 0 bases, J lost 4 bases, and 10 bases lay in between. There are 15 residues in the CDR3. CDR3 sequence: CASSLARVGYNEQFF. As DNA, the CDR3 is TGTGCCAGCAGCTTAGCGCGGGTGGGTTACAATGAGCAGTTCTTC.

This clone was seen a handful of times. The chain carries TRBV6-6 and TRBJ2-6; 7 bases align to TRBD2. The J segment lost 3 bases and the V segment lost 10 bases, leaving 3 bases of the junction unmatched. Germline values: CDR1 MNHNY, CDR2 SVGAGI (reference sequence). The CDR3 contains 13 residues. Written as DNA, the CDR3 is TGTGCCACTGGGGGGGGTGGGGCCAACGTCCTGACTTTC. It encodes CATGGGGANVLTF.

The V gene is TRBV6-5, the J gene TRBJ2-2; a weak D match, TRBD2 (5 bases). This CDR3 region has 16 residues. Germline V gene data show CDR1 as MNHEY and CDR2 as SVGAGI. Trimming took off 4 bases at V and 1 base at J, with 13 bases between the two ends. The CDR3 region is CASSWGVLMNTGELFF. For the CDR3, the DNA is TGTGCCAGCAGTTGGGGAGTCTTAATGAACACCGGGGAGCTGTTTTTT.

The genes are TRBV4-2 and TRBJ2-3, with D maybe TRBD2 (6 bases). This CDR3 is built from 17 residues. From germline, CDR1 is LGHNA and CDR2 YNFKEQ. With 2 bases removed from V and 4 bases from J, the gap between germline ends came to 19 bases. In DNA form, the CDR3 reads TGTGCCAGCAGCCAACAAGGCGGGGCGAACGGAGCAGATACGCAGTATTTT. Translation gives CASSQQGGANGADTQYF.

The V gene is TRBV16, the J gene TRBJ1-3, with D unresolved. The CDR3 is 15 residues long. Germline assignment: CDR1 KGHSY and CDR2 FQNENV. Trimming left V 2 bases short and J 0 bases short, with 8 bases between. CDR3 sequence: CASSQLGSSGNTIYF. CDR3 in DNA: TGTGCCAGCAGCCAACTAGGTTCCTCTGGAAACACCATATATTTT.

This chain links TRBV7-2 with TRBJ1-5; D is ambiguous. Trimming left V 4 bases short and J 0 bases short, with 7 bases between. Germline V gene lookup returns CDR1 SGHTA and CDR2 FQGNSA. The CDR3 runs 14 residues. CDR3 DNA sequence: TGTGCCAGCAGCTCTGGGCCTAGCAATCAGCCCCAGCATTTT. Protein: CASSSGPSNQPQHF.

The V and J genes are TRBV19 and TRBJ2-1; D unresolved. CDR3 length: 12 amino acids. The germline gives CDR1 LNHDA, CDR2 SQIVND (reference sequence). The V end was cut by 1 base, the J end by 6 bases, with 4 bases between. CDR3 sequence reads: CASSIGLNEQFF. Here the CDR3 DNA reads TGTGCCAGTAGTATAGGTCTCAATGAGCAGTTCTTC.

The chain employs TRBV19 and TRBJ1-5, with TRBD1 identical over 7 bases. Germline assignment: CDR1 LNHDA and CDR2 SQIVND (reference sequence). The CDR3 is 14 amino acids. Trimming took 7 bases from V and 5 from J; bases not matched to a gene: 8. CDR3 DNA sequence: TGTGCCAGTAATCACAGGGGACATGATCAGCCCCAGCATTTT. As protein: CASNHRGHDQPQHF. The entire variable domain, with the rest obtained from reference TRBV19 and TRBJ1-5, is as follows: DGGITQSPKYLFRKEGQNVTLSCEQNLNHDAMYWYRQDPGQGLRLIYYSQIVNDFQKGDIAEGYSVSREKKESFPLTVTSAQKNPTAFYLCASNHRGHDQPQHFGDGTRLSIL.

There are a few counts of this clone. This CDR3 is CASSLFTRGSGANVLTF. As DNA, the CDR3 is TGTGCCAGCAGCCTCTTTACCAGGGGCTCTGGGGCCAACGTCCTGACTTTC. J is TRBJ2-6 and V is TRBV7-3, with D maybe TRBD1 (6 bases). Germline V gene data show CDR1 as SGHTA and CDR2 as FQGTGA. The CDR3 has 17 residues. Between the trimmed V and J ends, which lost 5 bases and 0 bases, there was a span of 14 bases.

The chain uses TRBV19 and TRBJ2-3, with D maybe TRBD2 (6 bases). The V and J ends lost 6 bases and 1 base respectively, with 11 bases between them. Per germline, CDR1 LNHDA and CDR2 SQIVND (reference sequence). The CDR3 spans 14 residues. CDR3 region: CASRREVGTDTQYF. Written as DNA, the CDR3 is TGTGCCAGTAGGAGGGAGGTCGGCACAGATACGCAGTATTTT.

This chain uses TRBV5-5 with TRBJ2-5; D perhaps matches TRBD1 (5 bases). The V end was cut by 1 base, the J end by 1 base, with 11 bases between. Germline V lookup: CDR1 SGHKS, CDR2 YYEKEE (reference sequence). The CDR3 runs to 15 residues. DNA for the CDR3: TGTGCCAGCAGCTTGCAGGGCACAATCCAAGAGACCCAGTACTTC. Residues: CASSLQGTIQETQYF.

This clone was seen more than once but under ten times. The CDR3 sequence is CASSPIRTTGGGTGQETQYF. The DNA for the CDR3 is TGTGCCAGCAGCCCGATCCGGACTACTGGGGGGGGCACGGGGCAAGAGACCCAGTACTTC. This rearrangement joins TRBV7-6 to TRBJ2-5; a possible D gene is TRBD2 (7 bases). The germline gives CDR1 SGHVS, CDR2 FNYEAQ. The CDR3 runs to 20 residues. V lost 5 bases to trimming and J lost 2 bases, with 30 bases between them. Full variable domain (missing parts from reference TRBV7-6 and TRBJ2-5): GAGVSQSPRYKVTKRGQDVALRCDPISGHVSLYWYRQALGQGPEFLTYFNYEAQQDKSGLPNDRFSAERPEGSISTLTIQRTEQRDSAMYRCASSPIRTTGGGTGQETQYFGPGTRLLVL.

This chain connects TRBV6-1 to TRBJ2-7, with TRBD2 matching over 10 bases. The germline V gene has CDR1 MNHNS and CDR2 SASEGT. Trimming took 4 bases from V and 2 from J; bases not matched to a gene: 5. The CDR3 loop spans 15 amino acids. The DNA of the CDR3 is TGTGCCAGCAGTGTAGAGAGCGGGGGGGCCTACGAGCAGTACTTC. Translated: CASSVESGGAYEQYF.

The V and J genes are TRBV7-9 and TRBJ1-5; D is possibly TRBD1 (5 bases). Trimming took 5 bases from V and 2 from J, leaving 19 bases between them. The CDR3 runs 17 residues. CDR1 is SEHNR and CDR2 is FQNEAQ in the germline V gene (reference sequence). CDR3: CASSGGTVLFGNQPQHF. DNA of the CDR3: TGTGCCAGCAGCGGGGGGACTGTGCTTTTCGGCAATCAGCCCCAGCATTTT.

The CDR3 reads CASIGGTGDYNEQFF. Here the CDR3 DNA reads TGTGCCAGCATCGGAGGGACAGGGGACTACAATGAGCAGTTCTTC. V is TRBV2 and J is TRBJ2-1; 10 nucleotides align to TRBD1. V trimming: 7 bases; J trimming: 3 bases; junction bases outside the gene matches: 6. The CDR3 runs to 15 residues. The germline V gene encodes CDR1 SNHLY and CDR2 FYNNEI.

The chain's CDR3 is CASRTLAFPSTDTQYF. The CDR3 DNA is TGTGCCAGCAGGACCCTAGCGTTCCCTAGCACAGATACGCAGTATTTT. The chain carries TRBV27 and TRBJ2-3; D is possibly TRBD2 (6 bases). The CDR3 sequence is 16 residues long. Germline V gene sequence: CDR1 MNHEY, CDR2 SMNVEV (reference sequence). Deletions cut 6 bases from V and 0 bases from J, with 16 bases between.

The chain links TRBV29-1 to TRBJ2-7; TRBD2 matches at 11 bases. The CDR3 contains 14 residues. CDR1 and CDR2 from the germline V gene are SQVTM and ANQGSEA. Trimming took 7 bases from V and 4 from J; bases not matched to a gene: 9. CDR3 nucleotides: TGCAGCGCAGCAACTAGCGGGAGCGTATACGAGCAGTACTTC. This codes for CSAATSGSVYEQYF.

The gene calls are TRBV18 and TRBJ2-7; 8 positions match TRBD2. CDR1 KGHSH and CDR2 LQKENI come from the germline V gene. The CDR3 is made up of 14 amino acids. J was trimmed by 5 bases and V by 4 bases; bases with no gene match: 7. In nucleotides, the CDR3 is TGTGCCAGCTCACTAACAGGGACTAGTGACGAGCAGTACTTC. This translates into CASSLTGTSDEQYF.

V and J are TRBV7-9 and TRBJ2-1; TRBD2 aligns across 7 bases. The CDR3 spans 16 residues. The junction had 12 bases not matched to a gene; V was cut back by 2 bases and J by 8 bases. Germline-derived CDR1 and CDR2 are SEHNR and FQNEAQ (reference sequence). The CDR3 spells CASSLPAGVSGDEQFF. CDR3 coding DNA: TGTGCCAGCAGCTTACCGGCGGGGGTTTCGGGCGATGAGCAGTTCTTC.

This chain joins TRBV5-1 and TRBJ1-6; 7 nucleotides line up with TRBD1. The ends lost 4 bases at V and 9 bases at J; junction bases unmatched: 10. Germline CDR1 SGHRS, CDR2 YFSETQ. CDR3 length: 15 amino acids. The CDR3 sequence: CASSPGQGVVSPLHF. For the CDR3, the DNA is TGCGCCAGCAGCCCGGGGCAGGGGGTGGTTTCACCCCTCCACTTT.

This clone was observed a single time. The chain joins TRBV11-2 to TRBJ2-1; TRBD1 is a possible D gene (6 bases). This CDR3 spans 13 amino acids. CDR1 SGHAT and CDR2 FQNNGV come from the germline V gene. Trimming removed 3 bases from V and 10 bases from J, with 13 bases in between. The CDR3 sequence: CASSLTQGQEQFF. The CDR3 DNA reads TGTGCCAGCAGCTTGACACAGGGTCAGGAGCAGTTCTTC.

The chain combines TRBV7-2 with TRBJ1-4; D possibly corresponds to TRBD1 (5 bases). Trimming pared 0 bases from V and 7 bases from J, leaving 15 bases between. Germline CDR1 and CDR2: SGHTA and FQGNSA. CDR3 length: 16 amino acids. DNA of the CDR3: TGTGCCAGCAGCTTAGCAGGAGGGGTTAATAGTGAAAAACTGTTTTTT. It is translated as CASSLAGGVNSEKLFF.